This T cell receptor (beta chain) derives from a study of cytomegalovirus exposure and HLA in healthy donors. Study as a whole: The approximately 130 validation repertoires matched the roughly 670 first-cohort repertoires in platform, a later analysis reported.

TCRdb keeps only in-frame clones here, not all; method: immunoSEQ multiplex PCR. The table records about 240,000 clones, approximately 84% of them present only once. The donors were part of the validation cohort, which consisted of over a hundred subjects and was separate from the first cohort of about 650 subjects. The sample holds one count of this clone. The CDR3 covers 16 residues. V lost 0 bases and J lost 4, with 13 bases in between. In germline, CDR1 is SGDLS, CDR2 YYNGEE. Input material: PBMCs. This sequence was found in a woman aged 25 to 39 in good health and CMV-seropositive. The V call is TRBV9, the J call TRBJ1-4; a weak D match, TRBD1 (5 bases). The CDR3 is CASSVEAGEYNEKLFF. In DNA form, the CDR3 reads TGTGCCAGCAGCGTAGAGGCGGGGGAGTATAATGAAAAACTGTTTTTT.